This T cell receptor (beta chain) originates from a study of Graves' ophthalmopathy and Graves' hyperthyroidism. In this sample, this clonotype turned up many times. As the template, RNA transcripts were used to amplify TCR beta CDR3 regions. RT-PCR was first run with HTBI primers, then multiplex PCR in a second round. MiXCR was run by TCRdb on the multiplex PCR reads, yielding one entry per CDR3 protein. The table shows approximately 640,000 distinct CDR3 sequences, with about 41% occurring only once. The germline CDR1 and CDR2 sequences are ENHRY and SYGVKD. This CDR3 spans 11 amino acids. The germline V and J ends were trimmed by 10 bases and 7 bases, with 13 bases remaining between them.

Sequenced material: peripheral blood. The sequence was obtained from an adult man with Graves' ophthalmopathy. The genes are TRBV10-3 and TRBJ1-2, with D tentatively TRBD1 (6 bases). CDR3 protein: CASRSGAGYTF. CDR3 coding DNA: TGTGCCAGCAGGTCAGGGGCTGGCTACACCTTC.